A single sample gave rise to the 7 T cell receptor beta chains below, sequenced in a study of human T cells and chemical hapten exposure (dated by TCRdb to 2020 to 2022). To prepare the library, RACE was applied. The sequencer listed for this sample is NextSeq 500. The public reads were reanalyzed by TCRdb: fastp trimming at Q25, MiXCR alignment, in-frame beta chains only. Rows are unified per CDR3 protein, each entry keeping the most common DNA and genes. This sample comprises over 150,000 distinct CDR3 sequences, 25% to 30% of them detected only once. The top ten hold 2.1% of the sample. Reading the label with the study, this specimen's time point is: patch test 3, about 24 weeks after DPC sensitization. The label giving this sample's treatment or condition can be read as: therapeutic diphenylcyclopropenone sensitization with weekly scalp DPC. The sequencing used whole blood, collected in connection with sensitization to the hapten diphenylcyclopropenone (DPC). Receptors were obtained from a woman younger than 30 with alopecia areata. Some clones in this sample may be carry-over from other donors' samples.

The chain recombines TRBV7-9 with TRBJ1-1; tentative D call: TRBD1 (5 bases). The CDR3 runs to 14 residues. The V end was cut by 5 bases, the J end by 4 bases, with 14 bases between. Germline loops: CDR1 SEHNR, CDR2 FQNEAQ (reference sequence). The CDR3 protein is CASSPPGGRTEAFF. CDR3 DNA sequence: TGTGCCAGCAGCCCCCCCGGGGGTCGCACTGAAGCTTTCTTT.

This clonotype was recorded a few times. V usage is TRBV18 and J usage is TRBJ2-1, with 9 bases fitting TRBD2. Trimming at V came to 2 bases and at J to 7 bases, leaving 9 bases not matched to a gene. CDR3 length: 16 residues. Germline V gene sequence: CDR1 KGHSH, CDR2 LQKENI. The CDR3 reads CASSPSGGGGGNEQFF. In DNA form, the CDR3 reads TGTGCCAGCTCACCATCCGGTGGCGGGGGGGGTAATGAGCAGTTCTTC.

The chain recombines TRBV10-2 with TRBJ2-1; 7 nucleotides align to TRBD2. Trimming cost V 6 bases and J 8 bases; bases outside gene matches: 19. The CDR3 loop spans 17 amino acids. Germline values: CDR1 WSHSY, CDR2 SAAADI. CDR3 in amino acids: CASRYPPGGNFMHEQFF. The CDR3 coding sequence is TGCGCCAGCAGATACCCCCCCGGGGGGAACTTTATGCATGAGCAGTTCTTC.

The chain is built from TRBV27 and TRBJ1-1; D remains ambiguous. V was clipped by 3 bases and J by 1 base, with 12 bases between them. The CDR3 spans 15 residues. Germline V CDR1 and CDR2: MNHEY, SMNVEV (reference sequence). The CDR3 nucleotides are TGTGCCAGCAGTTTGACAACCCACAGGAACACTGAAGCTTTCTTT. It translates to CASSLTTHRNTEAFF.

This clonotype came up once. The V and J genes are TRBV19 and TRBJ2-3; possibly TRBD2 for D (7 bases). CDR1 is LNHDA, CDR2 SQIVND, per germline (reference sequence). Trimming removed 5 bases at V and 0 bases at J, with 24 bases between. The CDR3 is made up of 19 amino acids. CDR3 amino acids: CASSPLRGGGGSSTDTQYF. As DNA, the CDR3 is TGTGCCAGTAGTCCCCTTCGCGGGGGCGGAGGGTCAAGCACAGATACGCAGTATTTT.

This clonotype occurred once. The V gene is TRBV7-2, the J gene TRBJ2-5; the match to TRBD2 covers 7 bases. The germline CDR1 and CDR2 sequences are SGHTA and FQGNSA. Unmatched junction bases numbered 6, after V lost 1 base and J lost 4 bases. This CDR3 comprises 15 residues. CDR3 in amino acids: CASSLGSGGVETQYF. Written as DNA, the CDR3 is TGTGCCAGCAGCTTAGGGTCGGGAGGTGTAGAGACCCAGTACTTC. Complete variable domain (other parts from reference TRBV7-2 and TRBJ2-5): GAGVSQSPSNKVTEKGKDVELRCDPISGHTALYWYRQSLGQGLEFLIYFQGNSAPDKSGLPSDRFSAERTGGSVSTLTIQRTQQEDSAVYLCASSLGSGGVETQYFGPGTRLLVL.

This clonotype came up a few times. The J gene is TRBJ1-1, the V gene TRBV2, with unresolved D. Trimming cost V 4 bases and J 8 bases, with 11 bases left between them. This CDR3 spans 12 amino acids. Per the germline V gene, CDR1 is SNHLY and CDR2 is FYNNEI. The CDR3 here is CASSVGILEAFF. The CDR3 nucleotides are TGTGCCAGCAGTGTCGGCATTCTAGAAGCTTTCTTT.